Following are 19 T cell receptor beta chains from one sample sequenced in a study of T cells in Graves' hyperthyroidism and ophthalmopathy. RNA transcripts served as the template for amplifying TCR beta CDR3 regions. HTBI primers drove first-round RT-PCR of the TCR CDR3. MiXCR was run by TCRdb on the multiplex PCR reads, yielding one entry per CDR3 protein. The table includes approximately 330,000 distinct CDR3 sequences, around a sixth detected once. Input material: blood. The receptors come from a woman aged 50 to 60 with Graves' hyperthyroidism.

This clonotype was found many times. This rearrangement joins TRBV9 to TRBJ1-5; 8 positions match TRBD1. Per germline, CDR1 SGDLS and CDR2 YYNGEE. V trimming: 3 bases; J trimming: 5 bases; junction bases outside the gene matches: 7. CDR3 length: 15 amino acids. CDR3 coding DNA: TGTGCCAGCAGCGCTTACAGGGGGACCGATCAGCCCCAGCATTTT. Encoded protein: CASSAYRGTDQPQHF.

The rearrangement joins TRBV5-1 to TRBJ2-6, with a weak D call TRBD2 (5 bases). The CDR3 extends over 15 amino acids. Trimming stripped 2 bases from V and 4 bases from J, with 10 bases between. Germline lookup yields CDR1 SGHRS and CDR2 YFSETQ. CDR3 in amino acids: CASSFGVSGANVLTF. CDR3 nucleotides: TGCGCCAGCAGCTTCGGGGTGTCCGGGGCCAACGTCCTGACTTTC.

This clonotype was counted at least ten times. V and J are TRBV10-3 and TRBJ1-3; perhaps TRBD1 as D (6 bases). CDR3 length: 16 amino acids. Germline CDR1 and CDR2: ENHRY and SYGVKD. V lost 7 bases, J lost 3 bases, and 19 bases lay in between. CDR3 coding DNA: TGTGCCATCATTCCAACGGACAGACAATTTGGAAACACCATATATTTT. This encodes CAIIPTDRQFGNTIYF.

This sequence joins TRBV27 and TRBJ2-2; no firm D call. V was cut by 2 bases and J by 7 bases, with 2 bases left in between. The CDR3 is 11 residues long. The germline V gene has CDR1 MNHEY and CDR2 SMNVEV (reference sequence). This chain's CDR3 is CASSLRGELFF. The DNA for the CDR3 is TGTGCCAGCAGTTTACGCGGGGAGCTGTTTTTT.

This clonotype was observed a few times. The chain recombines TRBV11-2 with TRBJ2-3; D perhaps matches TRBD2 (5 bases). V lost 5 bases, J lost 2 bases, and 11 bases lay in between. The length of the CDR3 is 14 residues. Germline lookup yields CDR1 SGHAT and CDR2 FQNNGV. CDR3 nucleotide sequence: TGTGCCAGCAGCCCGAGCGGTAACACAGATACGCAGTATTTT. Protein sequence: CASSPSGNTDTQYF.

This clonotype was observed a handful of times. The CDR3 nucleotides are TGTGCCAGCAGTCCAGGGTCACATGAAAAACTGTTTTTT. Translated, it gives CASSPGSHEKLFF. V gene TRBV6-1 combines with J gene TRBJ1-4, with D possibly TRBD1 on 5 matching bases. The ends were cut back, 5 bases at V and 6 bases at J, with 10 bases in the middle. Germline V lookup: CDR1 MNHNS, CDR2 SASEGT. This CDR3 comprises 13 residues.

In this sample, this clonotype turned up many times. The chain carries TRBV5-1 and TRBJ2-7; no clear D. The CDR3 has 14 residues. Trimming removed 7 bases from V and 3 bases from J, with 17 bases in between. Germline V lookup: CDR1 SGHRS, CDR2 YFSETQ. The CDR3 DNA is TGCGCCAGCCCCCCGACGGGTCCGAGCTACGAGCAGTACTTC. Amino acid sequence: CASPPTGPSYEQYF.

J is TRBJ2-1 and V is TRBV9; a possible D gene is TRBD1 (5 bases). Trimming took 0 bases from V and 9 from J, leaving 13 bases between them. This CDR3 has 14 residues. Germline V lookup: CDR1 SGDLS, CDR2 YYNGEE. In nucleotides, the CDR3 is TGTGCCAGCAGCGTAGACCAGGGAAACGGTGAGCAGTTCTTC. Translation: CASSVDQGNGEQFF. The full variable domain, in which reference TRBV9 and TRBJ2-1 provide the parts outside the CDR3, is DSGVTQTPKHLITATGQRVTLRCSPRSGDLSVYWYQQSLDQGLQFLIQYYNGEERAKGNILERFSAQQFPDLHSELNLSSLELGDSALYFCASSVDQGNGEQFFGPGTRLTVL.

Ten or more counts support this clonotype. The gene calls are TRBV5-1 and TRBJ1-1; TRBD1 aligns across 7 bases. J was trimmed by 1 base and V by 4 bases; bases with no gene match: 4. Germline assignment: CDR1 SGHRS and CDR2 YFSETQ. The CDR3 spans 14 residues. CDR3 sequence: CASSRGQENTEAFF. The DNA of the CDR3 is TGCGCCAGCAGCCGAGGACAGGAGAACACTGAAGCTTTCTTT.

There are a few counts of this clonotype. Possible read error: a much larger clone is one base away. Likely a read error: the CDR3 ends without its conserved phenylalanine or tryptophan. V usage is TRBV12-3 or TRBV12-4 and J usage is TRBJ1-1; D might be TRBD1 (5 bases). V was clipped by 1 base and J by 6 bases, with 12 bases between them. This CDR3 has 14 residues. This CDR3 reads CASSLEGRGSEAFI. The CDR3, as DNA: TGTGCCAGCAGTTTAGAGGGGCGAGGTTCTGAAGCTTTCATT.

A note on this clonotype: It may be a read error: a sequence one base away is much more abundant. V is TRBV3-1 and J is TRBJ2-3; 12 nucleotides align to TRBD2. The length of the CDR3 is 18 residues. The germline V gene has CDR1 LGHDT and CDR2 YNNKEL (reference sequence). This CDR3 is CASSQVTSGGIDSDTRYF. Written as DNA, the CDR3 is TGTGCCAGCAGCCAAGTAACTAGCGGGGGGATTGATTCAGATACGCGGTATTTT.

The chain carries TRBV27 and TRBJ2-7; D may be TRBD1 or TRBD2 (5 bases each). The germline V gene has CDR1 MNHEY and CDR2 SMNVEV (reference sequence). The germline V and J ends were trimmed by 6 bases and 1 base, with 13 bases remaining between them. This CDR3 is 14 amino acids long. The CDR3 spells CASRTGTVSYEQYF. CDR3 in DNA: TGTGCCAGCAGGACCGGGACGGTGTCCTACGAGCAGTACTTC.

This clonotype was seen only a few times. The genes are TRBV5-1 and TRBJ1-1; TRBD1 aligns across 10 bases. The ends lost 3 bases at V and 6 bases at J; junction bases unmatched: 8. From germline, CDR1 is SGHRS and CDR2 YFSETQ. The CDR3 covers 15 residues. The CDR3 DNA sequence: TGCGCCAGCAGCTCCCGGGACAGGGGTCGCCCTGAAGCTTTCTTT. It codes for CASSSRDRGRPEAFF.

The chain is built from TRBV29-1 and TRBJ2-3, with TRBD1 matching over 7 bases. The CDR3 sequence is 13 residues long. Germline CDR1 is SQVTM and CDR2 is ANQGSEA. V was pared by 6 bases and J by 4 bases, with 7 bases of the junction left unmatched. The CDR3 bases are TGCAGCGTAGACAGGGAGTCGGCAGATACGCAGTATTTT. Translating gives CSVDRESADTQYF.

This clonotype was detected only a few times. In nucleotides, the CDR3 is TGTGCCATCAGTGCAAGGGGTGTTTTACGCAATGAGCAGTTCTTC. Its protein product is CAISARGVLRNEQFF. V is TRBV10-3 and J is TRBJ2-1; D perhaps matches TRBD1 (5 bases). The CDR3 runs 15 residues. CDR1 and CDR2 from the germline V gene are ENHRY and SYGVKD. Between the trimmed V and J ends, which lost 4 bases and 6 bases, there was a span of 16 bases.

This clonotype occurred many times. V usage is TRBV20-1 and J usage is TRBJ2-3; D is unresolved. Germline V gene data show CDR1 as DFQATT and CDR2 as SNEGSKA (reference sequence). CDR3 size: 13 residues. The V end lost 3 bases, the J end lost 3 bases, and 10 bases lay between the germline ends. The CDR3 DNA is TGCAGTGCTAGCTTGGTAATGACAGATACGCAGTATTTT. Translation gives CSASLVMTDTQYF.

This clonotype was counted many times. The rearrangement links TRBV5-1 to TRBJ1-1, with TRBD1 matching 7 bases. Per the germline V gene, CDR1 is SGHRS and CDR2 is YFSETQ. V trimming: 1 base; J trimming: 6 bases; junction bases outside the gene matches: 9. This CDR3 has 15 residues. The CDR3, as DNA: TGCGCCAGCAGCTTGCTCGCCGGGACAGCGTCTGAAGCTTTCTTT. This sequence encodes CASSLLAGTASEAFF.

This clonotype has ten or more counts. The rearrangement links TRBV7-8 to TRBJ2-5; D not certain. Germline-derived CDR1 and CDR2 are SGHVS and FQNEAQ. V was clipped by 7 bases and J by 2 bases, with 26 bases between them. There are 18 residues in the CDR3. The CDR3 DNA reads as TGTGCCAGCAACCGAGACCCCCCCGAAGCGACTCCTCAAGAGACCCAGTACTTC. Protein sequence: CASNRDPPEATPQETQYF.

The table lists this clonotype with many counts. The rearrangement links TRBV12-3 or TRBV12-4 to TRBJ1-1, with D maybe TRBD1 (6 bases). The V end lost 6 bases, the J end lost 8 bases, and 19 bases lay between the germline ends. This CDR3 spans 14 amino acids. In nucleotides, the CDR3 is TGTGCCAGCAGCAAACAGGGCCCTAGAGACGAAGCTTTCTTT. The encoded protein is CASSKQGPRDEAFF.